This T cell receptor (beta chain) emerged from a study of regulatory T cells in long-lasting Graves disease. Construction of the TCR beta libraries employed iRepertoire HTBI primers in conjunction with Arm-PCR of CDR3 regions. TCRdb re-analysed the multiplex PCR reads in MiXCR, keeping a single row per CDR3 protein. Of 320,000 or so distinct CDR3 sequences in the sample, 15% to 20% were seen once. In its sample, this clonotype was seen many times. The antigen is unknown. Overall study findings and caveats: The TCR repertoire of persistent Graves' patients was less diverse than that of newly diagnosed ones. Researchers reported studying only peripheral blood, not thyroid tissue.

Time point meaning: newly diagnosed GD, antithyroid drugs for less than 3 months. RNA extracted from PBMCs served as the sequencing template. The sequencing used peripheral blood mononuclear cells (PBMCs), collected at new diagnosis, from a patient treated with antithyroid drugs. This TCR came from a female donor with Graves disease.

CDR3 in DNA: TGCAGCGTTGAAGGAACCGGCCTGGTAGGTTACGAGCAGTACTTC. Protein sequence: CSVEGTGLVGYEQYF. The rearrangement uses TRBV29-1 and TRBJ2-7; no firm D call. The CDR3 is 15 amino acids. V gave up 1 base and J gave up 4 bases, with 17 bases separating them. Germline-derived CDR1 and CDR2 are SQVTM and ANQGSEA.